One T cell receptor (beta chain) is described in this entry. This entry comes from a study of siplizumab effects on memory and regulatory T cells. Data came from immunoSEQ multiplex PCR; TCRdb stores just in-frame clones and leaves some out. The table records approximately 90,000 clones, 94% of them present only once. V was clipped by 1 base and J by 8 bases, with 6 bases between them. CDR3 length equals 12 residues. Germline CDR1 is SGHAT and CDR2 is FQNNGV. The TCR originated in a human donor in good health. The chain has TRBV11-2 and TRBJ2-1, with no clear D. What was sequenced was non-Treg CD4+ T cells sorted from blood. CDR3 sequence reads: CASSLVVDEQFF. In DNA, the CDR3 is TGTGCCAGCAGCTTAGTAGTGGATGAGCAGTTCTTC.